Here is one TCR beta chain with its context. The antigen is not known. TCRdb's table, derived via immunoSEQ multiplex PCR, lists solely in-frame clones and lacks some. This sample has 40,000 to 45,000 clones, with roughly 79% found just once. Sequencing was preceded by expansion of antigen-specific CD4+ T cells with viral peptide pools in the ViraFEST assay. CD4+ T cells were isolated after 10 days of culture. People in the vaccine group had not been infected with SARS-CoV-2 before, and their nucleocapsid antibodies were negative. On both days 3 and 7, half of the culture medium was replaced with IL-2 medium. The data stem from a study of vaccination effects on CD4 cells after COVID-19. Study outcomes and limitations: Marked clonal contraction was seen late after vaccination (in both infection- and vaccine-induced clones). Nearly all vaccine-induced clones in healthy recipients recognized only SARS-CoV-2.

The V gene lost 5 bases and the J gene lost 5 bases, with 12 bases spanning the gap. Germline CDR1 and CDR2: SGHTA and FQGTGA. This CDR3 region has 13 residues. The rearrangement links TRBV7-3 to TRBJ2-5, with D maybe TRBD1 (6 bases). The sequence derives from a human donor who received a COVID-19 vaccine. The specimen was CD4+ T cells from PBMCs cultured with SARS-CoV-2 spike peptides, collected before COVID-19 vaccination. CDR3 loop: CASSPGVGETQYF. The CDR3 DNA sequence: TGTGCCAGCAGCCCAGGGGTGGGGGAGACCCAGTACTTC.